Listed below are T cell receptor beta chains from one sample, sequenced in a study of blood T cell repertoires in COVID-19. Method: immunoSEQ multiplex PCR; TCRdb's copy keeps in-frame clones and lacks some. This sample has about 320,000 clones, with about 87% found just once. Sequences were obtained from PBMCs or T cells enriched from blood (not recorded which). The receptor source for this set is a man aged 25-40 years who had recovered from COVID-19. CDR3s include the opening cysteine and the closing phenylalanine or tryptophan. A D gene is named only where the DNA matches it firmly. Clone size is not always given. Where it is, it says once, few, many or a class for expanded clones.

V gene: TRBV12-5
clone size: NA
D gene: TRBD1
J gene: TRBJ1-1
CDR3 protein: CASGLVTGGAEAFF
CDR3 DNA: TGTGCTAGTGGTTTGGTAACAGGGGGAGCTGAAGCTTTCTTT

V gene: TRBV7-9
clone size: NA
D gene: TRBD1
J gene: TRBJ2-6
CDR3 protein: CASSLTGVAGANVLTF
CDR3 DNA: TGTGCCAGCAGCTTGACAGGGGTTGCTGGGGCCAACGTCCTGACTTTC

V gene: TRBV27
clone size: NA
D gene: TRBD1
J gene: TRBJ1-5
CDR3 protein: CASSFDRGNQPQHF
CDR3 DNA: TGTGCCAGCAGTTTTGACAGGGGTAATCAGCCCCAGCATTTT

V gene: TRBV9
clone size: NA
D gene: NA
J gene: TRBJ1-6
CDR3 protein: CASSPWTTADNSPLHF
CDR3 DNA: TGTGCCAGCAGCCCTTGGACTACCGCGGACAATTCACCCCTCCACTTT

V gene: TRBV6-5
clone size: NA
D gene: NA
J gene: TRBJ2-7
CDR3 protein: CASDLRGGYEQYF
CDR3 DNA: TGTGCCAGTGACCTGAGAGGTGGGTACGAGCAGTACTTC

V gene: TRBV6-5
clone size: NA
D gene: NA
J gene: TRBJ1-1
CDR3 protein: CASRLDGVNTEAFF
CDR3 DNA: TGTGCCAGCAGGCTTGACGGAGTTAACACTGAAGCTTTCTTT

V gene: TRBV5-6
clone size: NA
D gene: TRBD1
J gene: TRBJ2-7
CDR3 protein: CASSYGQGDEQYF
CDR3 DNA: TGTGCCAGCAGCTACGGACAGGGGGACGAGCAGTACTTC

V gene: TRBV3-1/TRBV3-2
clone size: few
D gene: NA
J gene: TRBJ1-2
CDR3 protein: CASTSILGGENTF
CDR3 DNA: TGTGCCAGCACCTCAATCTTGGGGGGGGAAAACACCTTC

V gene: TRBV28
clone size: NA
D gene: NA
J gene: TRBJ1-2
CDR3 protein: CASRETDSSYGYTF
CDR3 DNA: TGTGCCAGCAGGGAAACGGACAGCTCCTATGGCTACACCTTC

V gene: TRBV19
clone size: NA
D gene: NA
J gene: TRBJ1-2
CDR3 protein: CASSMAGRGSGYTF
CDR3 DNA: TGTGCCAGTAGTATGGCGGGCCGGGGTTCTGGCTACACCTTC

V gene: TRBV5-6
clone size: NA
D gene: NA
J gene: TRBJ2-1
CDR3 protein: CASSLGSQVEQFF
CDR3 DNA: TGTGCCAGCAGCTTAGGATCCCAGGTCGAGCAGTTCTTC

V gene: TRBV11-1
clone size: NA
D gene: TRBD1
J gene: TRBJ2-7
CDR3 protein: CASSSTGTGFNEQYF
CDR3 DNA: TGTGCCAGCAGCTCAACCGGGACAGGGTTTAACGAGCAGTACTTC

V gene: TRBV7-9
clone size: NA
D gene: NA
J gene: TRBJ2-3
CDR3 protein: CASSHRGYTDTQYF
CDR3 DNA: TGTGCCAGCAGCCACCGGGGGTACACAGATACGCAGTATTTT

V gene: TRBV18
clone size: once
D gene: NA
J gene: TRBJ1-5
CDR3 protein: CASSLQRDSNQPQHF
CDR3 DNA: TGTGCCAGCTCGCTACAGAGAGATAGCAATCAGCCCCAGCATTTT

V gene: TRBV27
clone size: NA
D gene: TRBD1
J gene: TRBJ1-1
CDR3 protein: CASSLSRMTGVDTEAFF
CDR3 DNA: TGTGCCAGCAGTTTAAGCCGGATGACAGGGGTCGACACTGAAGCTTTCTTT

V gene: TRBV5-6
clone size: NA
D gene: NA
J gene: TRBJ1-2
CDR3 protein: CASSLDVGPNYGYTF
CDR3 DNA: TGTGCCAGCAGCTTGGATGTCGGTCCTAACTATGGCTACACCTTC

V gene: TRBV18
clone size: NA
D gene: NA
J gene: TRBJ1-5
CDR3 protein: CASSPRRGNQPQHF
CDR3 DNA: TGTGCCAGCTCACCAAGGAGGGGCAATCAGCCCCAGCATTTT

V gene: TRBV4-2
clone size: few
D gene: TRBD2
J gene: TRBJ2-3
CDR3 protein: CASSQDGRAGGPDTQYF
CDR3 DNA: TGTGCCAGCAGCCAAGATGGACGAGCGGGGGGGCCAGATACGCAGTATTTT

V gene: TRBV4-2
clone size: NA
D gene: TRBD2
J gene: TRBJ2-5
CDR3 protein: CASSLRVAGEETQYF
CDR3 DNA: TGTGCCAGCAGCCTAAGGGTAGCGGGGGAAGAGACCCAGTACTTC

V gene: TRBV3-1/TRBV3-2
clone size: NA
D gene: NA
J gene: TRBJ2-4
CDR3 protein: CASRPQGSKNIQYF
CDR3 DNA: TGTGCCAGCAGACCCCAGGGGTCCAAAAACATTCAGTACTTC

V gene: TRBV24-1
clone size: few
D gene: TRBD1
J gene: TRBJ1-4
CDR3 protein: CATSEGDRGREKLFF
CDR3 DNA: TGTGCCACCAGTGAAGGGGACAGGGGGCGTGAAAAACTGTTTTTT

V gene: TRBV19
clone size: NA
D gene: NA
J gene: TRBJ2-1
CDR3 protein: CASSREVYNEQFF
CDR3 DNA: TGTGCCAGTAGTAGGGAGGTGTACAATGAGCAGTTCTTC

V gene: TRBV21-1
clone size: NA
D gene: NA
J gene: TRBJ2-3
CDR3 protein: CASSKAATSTDTQYF
CDR3 DNA: TGTGCCAGCAGCAAAGCAGCTACTAGCACAGATACGCAGTATTTT

V gene: TRBV5-1
clone size: NA
D gene: NA
J gene: TRBJ2-7
CDR3 protein: CASSLEAGEQYF
CDR3 DNA: TGCGCCAGCAGCTTGGAGGCAGGCGAGCAGTACTTC

V gene: TRBV2
clone size: NA
D gene: NA
J gene: TRBJ2-5
CDR3 protein: CASSPTRGKETQYF
CDR3 DNA: TGTGCCAGCTCCCCAACTAGGGGGAAAGAGACCCAGTACTTC

V gene: TRBV19
clone size: NA
D gene: NA
J gene: TRBJ2-7
CDR3 protein: CASSIGGQGPTYEQYF
CDR3 DNA: TGTGCCAGTAGTATAGGAGGCCAGGGTCCCACCTACGAGCAGTACTTC

V gene: TRBV9
clone size: few
D gene: TRBD1
J gene: TRBJ2-2
CDR3 protein: CASAGTGPVTGELFF
CDR3 DNA: TGTGCCAGCGCTGGGACAGGGCCGGTCACCGGGGAGCTGTTTTTT

V gene: TRBV4-2
clone size: NA
D gene: NA
J gene: TRBJ1-6
CDR3 protein: CASSQGAGDNSPLHF
CDR3 DNA: TGTGCCAGCAGCCAAGGAGCAGGGGATAATTCACCCCTCCACTTT

V gene: TRBV6-5
clone size: once
D gene: TRBD1
J gene: TRBJ1-4
CDR3 protein: CASSPRQGGGEKLFF
CDR3 DNA: TGTGCCAGCAGTCCCCGACAGGGTGGTGGTGAAAAACTGTTTTTT

V gene: TRBV28
clone size: NA
D gene: TRBD1
J gene: TRBJ2-5
CDR3 protein: CASSFLAAPGQGETQYF
CDR3 DNA: TGTGCCAGCAGTTTTTTAGCCGCCCCGGGACAGGGAGAGACCCAGTACTTC

V gene: TRBV7-9
clone size: NA
D gene: TRBD1
J gene: TRBJ1-2
CDR3 protein: CASSLGTGFYGYTF
CDR3 DNA: TGTGCCAGCAGCTTAGGGACAGGCTTCTATGGCTACACCTTC

V gene: TRBV5-1
clone size: NA
D gene: TRBD1
J gene: TRBJ2-7
CDR3 protein: CASSSRQGGSGEQYF
CDR3 DNA: TGCGCCAGCAGCTCAAGACAGGGGGGTTCAGGGGAGCAGTACTTC

V gene: TRBV19
clone size: NA
D gene: NA
J gene: TRBJ1-1
CDR3 protein: CASSSTGRAEAFF
CDR3 DNA: TGTGCCAGTAGTAGCACAGGGCGGGCTGAAGCTTTCTTT

V gene: TRBV5-6
clone size: NA
D gene: TRBD1
J gene: TRBJ2-7
CDR3 protein: CASSLETGGHYEQYF
CDR3 DNA: TGTGCCAGCAGCTTGGAGACAGGGGGCCACTACGAGCAGTACTTC

V gene: TRBV30
clone size: NA
D gene: TRBD1
J gene: TRBJ1-6
CDR3 protein: CAWSVDRGSSPLHF
CDR3 DNA: TGTGCCTGGAGCGTGGACAGGGGTAGTTCACCCCTCCACTTT

V gene: TRBV18
clone size: NA
D gene: NA
J gene: TRBJ1-6
CDR3 protein: CASSPADSPLTPLHF
CDR3 DNA: TGTGCCAGCTCACCAGCGGACAGTCCCCTAACACCCCTCCACTTT

V gene: TRBV12-3/TRBV12-4
clone size: NA
D gene: NA
J gene: TRBJ2-4
CDR3 protein: CASSLDTGSFQYF
CDR3 DNA: TGTGCCAGCAGTTTAGATACAGGCTCCTTTCAGTACTTC

V gene: TRBV2
clone size: NA
D gene: NA
J gene: TRBJ1-1
CDR3 protein: CASSPVYTEAFF
CDR3 DNA: TGTGCCAGCAGCCCAGTCTACACTGAAGCTTTCTTT

V gene: TRBV10-3
clone size: NA
D gene: TRBD1
J gene: TRBJ1-4
CDR3 protein: CAISPGDRMGEKLFF
CDR3 DNA: TGTGCCATCAGCCCAGGGGACAGGATGGGTGAAAAACTGTTTTTT

V gene: TRBV15
clone size: NA
D gene: NA
J gene: TRBJ2-1
CDR3 protein: CATSRMSLTGFMRGDYNEQFF
CDR3 DNA: TGTGCCACCAGCAGAATGTCCTTGACAGGGTTCATGCGGGGAGATTACAATGAGCAGTTCTTC

V gene: TRBV10-2
clone size: NA
D gene: TRBD2
J gene: TRBJ2-1
CDR3 protein: CASRLAGWGYNEQFF
CDR3 DNA: TGCGCCAGTAGACTAGCGGGCTGGGGGTACAATGAGCAGTTCTTC

V gene: TRBV28
clone size: NA
D gene: TRBD1
J gene: TRBJ1-5
CDR3 protein: CASSLSRQGFNQPQHF
CDR3 DNA: TGTGCCAGCAGTTTATCGCGACAGGGATTCAATCAGCCCCAGCATTTT

V gene: TRBV7-9
clone size: NA
D gene: NA
J gene: TRBJ1-1
CDR3 protein: CASSLGWAGDEAFF
CDR3 DNA: TGTGCCAGCAGCTTAGGGTGGGCAGGTGATGAAGCTTTCTTT

V gene: TRBV7-9
clone size: once
D gene: NA
J gene: TRBJ2-3
CDR3 protein: CASSLAVRGTTDTQYF
CDR3 DNA: TGTGCCAGCAGCTTGGCAGTCAGGGGTACGACAGATACGCAGTATTTT

V gene: TRBV2
clone size: NA
D gene: NA
J gene: TRBJ2-7
CDR3 protein: CASKGVSTTTEQYF
CDR3 DNA: TGTGCCAGCAAAGGGGTCAGTACAACGACGGAGCAGTACTTC

V gene: TRBV6-2/TRBV6-3
clone size: once
D gene: NA
J gene: TRBJ2-5
CDR3 protein: CASSYSIGQGYQETQYF
CDR3 DNA: TGTGCCAGCAGTTACTCGATAGGGCAGGGGTATCAAGAGACCCAGTACTTC

V gene: TRBV27
clone size: NA
D gene: NA
J gene: TRBJ1-1
CDR3 protein: CASSFAGFTEAFF
CDR3 DNA: TGTGCCAGCAGTTTTGCAGGGTTCACTGAAGCTTTCTTT

V gene: TRBV7-2
clone size: NA
D gene: TRBD2
J gene: TRBJ2-1
CDR3 protein: CASSLASTGGAIEQFF
CDR3 DNA: TGTGCCAGCAGCTTAGCGTCGACCGGGGGGGCGATTGAGCAGTTCTTC

V gene: TRBV5-4
clone size: NA
D gene: TRBD2
J gene: TRBJ2-1
CDR3 protein: CASSFSGGGTYEQFF
CDR3 DNA: TGTGCCAGCAGCTTCTCCGGGGGGGGCACCTATGAGCAGTTCTTC

V gene: TRBV6-5
clone size: NA
D gene: TRBD2
J gene: TRBJ2-1
CDR3 protein: CASSETSGLGEQFF
CDR3 DNA: TGTGCCAGCAGCGAGACTAGCGGTCTCGGTGAGCAGTTCTTC

V gene: TRBV19
clone size: NA
D gene: TRBD1
J gene: TRBJ1-5
CDR3 protein: CASSKRQGGYNQPQHF
CDR3 DNA: TGTGCCAGTAGTAAACGACAGGGTGGGTATAATCAGCCCCAGCATTTT